This TCR beta chain was identified in a study of long-term antiretroviral therapy in people with HIV. The germline V and J ends were trimmed by 5 bases and 3 bases, with 11 bases remaining between them. This CDR3 is 13 amino acids long. Germline V CDR1 and CDR2: SGHVS, FQNEAQ. Survey level was the resolution at which the v3.0 immunoSEQ assay ran. Clones were sequenced by immunoSEQ multiplex PCR, and TCRdb holds only the in-frame ones, with some missing. The sample gives roughly 38,000 clones, 80% of which show up once; around 5.8% is in the top ten. The rearrangement uses TRBV7-8 and TRBJ2-7; TRBD1 or TRBD2 may be the D gene (5 bases each). The origin of this receptor is a man younger than 45 with HIV. Sequenced here: unsorted PBMCs, sampled 3.4 years after starting antiretroviral therapy. The CDR3 DNA is TGTGCCAGCAGCGTGGGACCGGACTACGAGCAGTACTTC. This encodes CASSVGPDYEQYF.